These 13 T cell receptor beta chains were all obtained from the same sample, sequenced in a study of cytomegalovirus exposure and HLA in healthy donors. Primers: 60 Vbeta forward and 13 Jbeta reverse. Profiling relied on immunoSEQ multiplex PCR, and the TCRdb table lists in-frame clones only, not all of them. The sample carries about 160,000 clones, 75% to 85% recorded once. The specimen sequenced was PBMCs. The receptors shown here come from a girl aged 2 to 10 in good health and CMV-seropositive.

This clone was detected only a few times. V gene TRBV2 combines with J gene TRBJ1-2, with TRBD1 matching over 7 bases. The junction had 5 bases not matched to a gene; V was cut back by 6 bases and J by 4 bases. There are 13 residues in the CDR3. Germline CDR1 reads SNHLY; CDR2 reads FYNNEI. The CDR3 DNA is TGTGCCAGCAGGGGACAGTGGGGCTATGGCTACACCTTC. This encodes CASRGQWGYGYTF. The entire variable domain, with the rest obtained from reference TRBV2 and TRBJ1-2, is as follows: EPEVTQTPSHQVTQMGQEVILRCVPISNHLYFYWYRQILGQKVEFLVSFYNNEISEKSEIFDDQFSVERPDGSNFTLKIRSTKLEDSAMYFCASRGQWGYGYTFGSGTRLTVV.

This clone appeared a few times. The chain combines TRBV28 with TRBJ2-1; 8 positions match TRBD2. Trimming cost V 1 base and J 4 bases; bases outside gene matches: 6. Looked up from germline, CDR1 is MDHEN and CDR2 is SYDVKM. The CDR3 runs 16 residues. CDR3 DNA: TGTGCCAGCAGTTTATTACAACTAGCGGCATACAATGAGCAGTTCTTC. This codes for CASSLLQLAAYNEQFF.

V and J are TRBV29-1 and TRBJ2-7, with D maybe TRBD1 (6 bases). V was cut by 4 bases and J by 7 bases, with 20 bases left in between. Germline CDR1 reads SQVTM; CDR2 reads ANQGSEA. The CDR3 contains 14 residues. The CDR3: CSVVGTLNFEEQYF. The CDR3 nucleotides read TGCAGCGTTGTAGGGACACTCAATTTTGAAGAGCAGTACTTC.

The chain has TRBV6-5 and TRBJ2-5; no reliable D call. Germline V lookup: CDR1 MNHEY, CDR2 SVGAGI. There are 13 residues in the CDR3. Trimming left V 6 bases short and J 4 bases short, with 12 bases between. CDR3 sequence: CASRIGNRETQYF. CDR3 DNA: TGTGCCAGCAGGATAGGAAACAGAGAGACCCAGTACTTC.

The DNA for the CDR3 is TGCAGCGTTGTGGGGGGAGTCTCCTACAATGAGCAGTTCTTC. Translated: CSVVGGVSYNEQFF. The chain recombines TRBV29-1 with TRBJ2-1; weak D call: TRBD2 (6 bases). This CDR3 has 14 amino acids. The V end lost 4 bases, the J end lost 0 bases, and 10 bases lay between the germline ends. Germline assignment: CDR1 SQVTM and CDR2 ANQGSEA.

The CDR3 nucleotides are TGTGCCAGCAGTTTCGCAGGGGGGCACTCTGGGGCCAACGTCCTGACTTTC. Protein sequence: CASSFAGGHSGANVLTF. This chain links TRBV28 with TRBJ2-6; perhaps TRBD1 as D (7 bases). V was clipped by 3 bases and J by 0 bases, with 12 bases between them. CDR3 length: 17 residues. Germline CDR1 and CDR2: MDHEN and SYDVKM.

The chain links TRBV5-8 to TRBJ2-7; D is possibly TRBD1 (6 bases). Germline lookup yields CDR1 SGHTS and CDR2 YDEGEE. This CDR3 region has 16 residues. V was pared by 3 bases and J by 4 bases, with 20 bases between. CDR3 residues: CASSYSDPRGLYEQYF. The CDR3 coding sequence is TGTGCCAGCAGCTATTCGGACCCCAGGGGTCTTTACGAGCAGTACTTC. Supplemented by reference TRBV5-8 and TRBJ2-7, the full variable domain reads EAGVTQSPTHLIKTRGQQATLRCSPISGHTSVYWYQQALGLGLQFLLWYDEGEERNRGNFPPRFSGRQFPNYSSELNVNALELEDSALYLCASSYSDPRGLYEQYFGPGTRLTVT.

This chain uses TRBV5-1 with TRBJ1-2; perhaps TRBD1 as D (6 bases). The V end lost 5 bases, the J end lost 7 bases, and 18 bases lay between the germline ends. The CDR3 covers 14 residues. Germline V gene data show CDR1 as SGHRS and CDR2 as YFSETQ. The CDR3 DNA reads TGCGCCAGCAGTTTAATTGCACAGGGAACTGGCTACACCTTC. Translating it yields CASSLIAQGTGYTF.

This clone was observed a single time. V and J are TRBV28 and TRBJ1-2; D is uncertain. The CDR3 contains 13 residues. From germline, CDR1 is MDHEN and CDR2 SYDVKM. V gave up 2 bases and J gave up 3 bases, with 7 bases separating them. The CDR3 DNA reads as TGTGCCAGCAGTTTAACGACTGACTATGGCTACACCTTC. Translated, it gives CASSLTTDYGYTF.

The V gene is TRBV4-1, the J gene TRBJ2-3; 7 bases agree with TRBD1. The trim removed 6 bases at V and 0 bases at J, leaving 9 bases unmatched. Looked up from germline, CDR1 is MGHRA and CDR2 is YSYEKL. This CDR3 has 16 residues. The CDR3 nucleotides are TGCGCCAGCAGAACTATAACGGGACAGAGCACAGATACGCAGTATTTT. Its translation is CASRTITGQSTDTQYF.

The rearrangement joins TRBV4-2 to TRBJ2-6, with D possibly being TRBD1 (5 bases). Trimming removed 5 bases at V and 1 base at J, with 12 bases between. CDR3 length: 16 amino acids. Germline assignment: CDR1 LGHNA and CDR2 YNFKEQ. The CDR3 spells CASSSNQGSGANVLTF. The CDR3 coding sequence is TGTGCCAGCAGCTCCAACCAGGGATCTGGGGCCAACGTCCTGACTTTC.

This sequence joins TRBV6-5 and TRBJ1-5, with D maybe TRBD1 (5 bases). Trimming cost V 8 bases and J 4 bases, with 12 bases left between them. The CDR3 contains 13 residues. CDR1 is MNHEY and CDR2 is SVGAGI in the germline V gene. This CDR3 is CASAPGRNQPQHF. As DNA, the CDR3 is TGTGCCAGCGCGCCAGGGCGAAATCAGCCCCAGCATTTT.

The J gene is TRBJ1-2, the V gene TRBV30; 8 nucleotides match TRBD1. V lost 6 bases to trimming and J lost 3 bases; unmatched junction nucleotides: 9. The CDR3 spans 14 residues. Looked up from germline, CDR1 is GTSNPN and CDR2 is SVGIG (reference sequence). The CDR3 is CACQPETGDYGYTF. Here the CDR3 DNA reads TGTGCCTGCCAGCCTGAGACAGGGGACTATGGCTACACCTTC.